This T cell receptor (beta chain) was profiled in a study of PD-L1 blockade in urothelial cancer. Per the germline V gene, CDR1 is MGHDK and CDR2 is SYGVNS. CDR3 length equals 16 residues. Unmatched junction bases numbered 7, after V lost 1 base and J lost 7 bases. Note on this clone: What it binds is unknown.

The time point was: pretreatment peripheral blood. The study, taken as a whole, reports: Durable-benefit patients showed greater tumor-associated blood clone expansion at 3 weeks.

Spiked synthetic TCR analogs estimated absolute template abundance per PCR. This table comes from immunoSEQ multiplex PCR, and its TCRdb copy is limited to in-frame clones, with some not included. The data show 70,000 to 85,000 clones, with 75% to 90% seen just once and more than 3.5% held by the top ten. The sample was PBMCs, taken around atezolizumab (anti-PD-L1) treatment. The origin of this receptor is a man aged 70-80 years with urothelial cancer. The chain links TRBV25-1 to TRBJ1-2; 12 bases are shared with TRBD1. The CDR3 DNA reads as TGTGCCAGCAGTGAATCCCCGGGACAGGGGGCAGGTGGCTACACCTTC. This sequence encodes CASSESPGQGAGGYTF.